Listed below are T cell receptor beta chains from one sample, sequenced in a study of read filtering for tumor transcriptome and immune sequencing. Via MiXCR, TCRdb re-called the reads, giving one row per CDR3 protein. The data show about 25,000 distinct CDR3 sequences, about 20% seen once. The sample taken for sequencing was a population of CD138-negative cells sorted from bone marrow. Receptors originate from a donor aged 40 or older with multiple myeloma. Each CDR3 is given with its conserved first and last residue. A D gene is named only where the DNA matches it firmly. Part of the rows lack a size; the others show once, few, many or a class for expanded clones.

TGCACCAGCAGCGTAGGGTCTTGGGGATTGGGAACCGGGGAGCTGTTTTTT | CTSSVGSWGLGTGELFF | TRBJ2-2 | NA | NA | TRBV9
TGTGCCAGCAGCTCGACACTCCTTGAGCAGTTCTTC | CASSSTLLEQFF | TRBJ2-1 | many | NA | TRBV3-1
TGCAGTGCTTCGACTAGAGAGACCCAGTACTTC | CSASTRETQYF | TRBJ2-5 | NA | NA | TRBV20-1
TGTGCCAGCAGCCAAGCCGGACTAGCGGGGGACACAGATACGCAGTATTTT | CASSQAGLAGDTDTQYF | TRBJ2-3 | many | TRBD2 | TRBV3-1
TGTGTCAGCAGTACCGGAGTTGCAACTAATGAAAAACTGTTTTTT | CVSSTGVATNEKLFF | TRBJ1-4 | NA | NA | TRBV2
TGTGCCAGCAGCTTAGCGTTCACCTCCAGCACAGATACGCAGTATTTT | CASSLAFTSSTDTQYF | TRBJ2-3 | many | NA | TRBV7-8
TGCAGTGGTAGCGGGGGGTCCCAAGAGACCCAGTACTTC | CSGSGGSQETQYF | TRBJ2-5 | many | TRBD2 | TRBV20-1
TGTGCCAGCAGCTTAGGGACTAGTTGGAAGACCCAGTACTTC | CASSLGTSWKTQYF | TRBJ2-5 | many | TRBD2 | TRBV7-8
TGCAGTGCTAGAGACCACAGGGGAGACACAGATACGCAGTATTTT | CSARDHRGDTDTQYF | TRBJ2-3 | NA | TRBD1 | TRBV20-1
TGTGCCAGCAGCCAAGACCTGGACAGGAGTTCGACCTACGAGCAGTACTTC | CASSQDLDRSSTYEQYF | TRBJ2-7 | many | TRBD1 | TRBV3-1
TGCGCCAGCAGCTTGTCTGGGGTGTACCAAGAGACCCAGTACTTC | CASSLSGVYQETQYF | TRBJ2-5 | NA | NA | TRBV5-1
TGCGCCAGCAGCACCACTCAGCGGGGGGGCGGCACCGGGGAGCTGTTTTTT | CASSTTQRGGGTGELFF | TRBJ2-2 | NA | TRBD2 | TRBV5-1
TGTGCCAGCAGCTTAGGGCAAAATGGGCAGTTCTTC | CASSLGQNGQFF | TRBJ2-1 | NA | NA | TRBV7-9
TGTGCCAGCAGTTTGCGGGGGGGCGTCTACGAGCAGTACTTC | CASSLRGGVYEQYF | TRBJ2-7 | NA | TRBD2 | TRBV28
TGTGCCAGCAGTCCCCAAGGGGCCGGGGCCAACGTCCTGACTTTC | CASSPQGAGANVLTF | TRBJ2-6 | many | NA | TRBV2
TGCGCCAGCAGCCCAGCGGGCACAGATACGCAGTATTTT | CASSPAGTDTQYF | TRBJ2-3 | many | NA | TRBV5-1
TGTGCCATCAGGTGGGGGGCGCGGCGTCAGCCCCAGCATTTT | CAIRWGARRQPQHF | TRBJ1-5 | NA | NA | TRBV11-3
TGTGCCAGCAGCCAATCGTCTAGCACAGATACGCAGTATTTT | CASSQSSSTDTQYF | TRBJ2-3 | many | NA | TRBV3-1
TGTGCCAGCAGCATCGTACAGGGGGGCAATTCACCCCTCCACTTT | CASSIVQGGNSPLHF | TRBJ1-6 | medium-sized | TRBD1 | TRBV7-9
TGTGCCAGCAGCTTAGGAGCCAATTCACCCCTCCACTTT | CASSLGANSPLHF | TRBJ1-6 | many | NA | TRBV7-3
TGTGCCAGCAGCGGCGACAGGGGAAGGAACGAGCAGTACTTC | CASSGDRGRNEQYF | TRBJ2-7 | many | TRBD1 | TRBV9
TGTGCCAGCGCCACTGCGGGCGCCTACAATGAGCAGTTCTTC | CASATAGAYNEQFF | TRBJ2-1 | NA | NA | TRBV9
TGCAGTGCTACCCCGACAGGGGGAGTCAAGCAGTACTTC | CSATPTGGVKQYF | TRBJ2-7 | many | TRBD1 | TRBV20-1
TGTGCCAGCAGCTTATCCCCCTTTTTAGCGGGGGGCAATGAGCAGTTCTTC | CASSLSPFLAGGNEQFF | TRBJ2-1 | many | TRBD2 | TRBV7-3
TGTGCCAGCAGCCCGACTAGCGGGGGCCCCTCTTACAATGAGCAGTTCTTC | CASSPTSGGPSYNEQFF | TRBJ2-1 | NA | TRBD2 | TRBV3-1
TGTGCCAGCAGTCCTCTAGCGGGGGGATACCAAGAGACCCAGTACTTC | CASSPLAGGYQETQYF | TRBJ2-5 | NA | TRBD2 | TRBV27
TGCGCCAGCAGCCTTACTAGCGGGGGGGCCGTCTACAATGAGCAGTTCTTC | CASSLTSGGAVYNEQFF | TRBJ2-1 | NA | TRBD2 | TRBV4-1
TGTGCCAGCAGGAGCCGGGACAGCTTAGTGAACACTGAAGCTTTCTTT | CASRSRDSLVNTEAFF | TRBJ1-1 | many | TRBD1 | TRBV25-1
TGTGCCAGCAGCCCCAGGGTGGACGGGGAGCTGTTTTTT | CASSPRVDGELFF | TRBJ2-2 | many | NA | TRBV7-6
TGTGCCAGCAGCTTCCGGACCGGAGCAGATTCTAATGAAAAACTGTTTTTT | CASSFRTGADSNEKLFF | TRBJ1-4 | many | NA | TRBV7-9
TGTGCCAGCAGTGTTTACAGGGATGGCTACACCTTC | CASSVYRDGYTF | TRBJ1-2 | many | NA | TRBV2
TGTGCCAGCAGTCGGAACCCACGGGATTCACCCCTCCACTTT | CASSRNPRDSPLHF | TRBJ1-6 | NA | NA | TRBV12-3/TRBV12-4